There are a few counts of the clone carrying this TCR beta chain. In the original analysis: Reference gene primer amplification in the assay estimated nucleated cell counts. The data were produced by immunoSEQ multiplex PCR, yet TCRdb's version contains in-frame clones alone and is incomplete. Clone size and V and J calls were adopted from that table, with D and trimming inferred from the DNA. The sample has 150,000 or so clones; about 86% are singletons. The sample comes from a study of blood T cell repertoires in COVID-19. Study-level background: Samples came from the United States, Italy and Spain, spanning acute and convalescent COVID-19. The analysed material was cDNA or gDNA that came from T cells, B-cell-depleted T cells, or PBMCs.

The CDR3 is 14 residues long. Germline CDR1 SQVTM, CDR2 ANQGSEA. Trimming removed 1 base from V and 5 bases from J, with 14 bases in between. The TCR originated in a woman aged 55-69 years with acute or convalescent COVID-19. The chain carries TRBV29-1 and TRBJ1-2; D gene unclear. The sequenced sample was peripheral blood. The CDR3 spells CSVEGAGRGYGYTF. The DNA of the CDR3 is TGCAGCGTTGAAGGGGCAGGACGGGGTTATGGCTACACCTTC.